These 29 T cell receptor beta chains came from one sample sequenced in a study of shared clonotypes between healthy human individuals. Clones were read by immunoSEQ multiplex PCR, and TCRdb kept only the in-frame ones, dropping some. The sample contains more than 850,000 clones, approximately 80% of which appear only once. The sample was memory CD4+ T cells from PBMCs. Subset meaning: CD45RA-negative fraction. All receptors derive from a man between 18 and 35 years old in good health. Some clones in this sample may be carry-over from other donors' samples.

The chain employs TRBV6-6 and TRBJ1-4; D may be TRBD1 (5 bases). This CDR3 is 14 amino acids long. Germline V gene lookup returns CDR1 MNHNY and CDR2 SVGAGI (reference sequence). V lost 5 bases and J 2 bases, leaving 9 bases between the germline ends. CDR3 protein: CASSKGFTNEKLFF. The CDR3 DNA reads as TGTGCCAGCAGTAAGGGGTTTACTAATGAAAAACTGTTTTTT.

The V call is TRBV27, the J call TRBJ1-2; 10 bases map to TRBD1. J gave up 3 bases and V 5 bases, and 3 bases lay outside the gene matches. The CDR3 loop spans 14 amino acids. The V gene's germline CDR1 is MNHEY and CDR2 SMNVEV (reference sequence). This CDR3 reads CASSPTGGYYGYTF. The CDR3 DNA sequence: TGTGCCAGCAGTCCGACAGGGGGCTACTATGGCTACACCTTC.

The rearrangement joins TRBV7-9 to TRBJ2-2; 9 bases agree with TRBD2. Germline CDR1 and CDR2: SEHNR and FQNEAQ (reference sequence). The ends lost 3 bases at V and 2 bases at J; junction bases unmatched: 7. CDR3 length equals 17 residues. Here the CDR3 DNA reads TGTGCCAGCAGCTTTCGTGTTAGCGGGAGCAACACCGGGGAGCTGTTTTTT. Protein product: CASSFRVSGSNTGELFF.

The DNA of the CDR3 is TGTGCCACCGAACAGGGGGGAGGGCGGCAGGGCTACAATGAGCAGTTCTTC. Translation gives CATEQGGGRQGYNEQFF. V and J are TRBV27 and TRBJ2-1, with D possibly TRBD1 on 8 matching bases. Germline-derived CDR1 and CDR2 are MNHEY and SMNVEV (reference sequence). The CDR3 length is 17 residues. Trimming pared 10 bases from V and 3 bases from J, leaving 25 bases between.

The chain employs TRBV5-1 and TRBJ1-3; D possibly corresponds to TRBD1 (5 bases). Germline V gene lookup returns CDR1 SGHRS and CDR2 YFSETQ. This CDR3 comprises 14 residues. The V end lost 4 bases, the J end lost 4 bases, and 12 bases lay between the germline ends. CDR3 loop: CASSVGVSGNTIYF. The CDR3 DNA is TGCGCCAGCAGCGTAGGGGTCAGCGGAAACACCATATATTTT.

V gene TRBV28 combines with J gene TRBJ1-4, with D unclear. The CDR3 contains 11 residues. Trimming removed 2 bases from V and 8 bases from J, with 3 bases in between. Germline-derived CDR1 and CDR2 are MDHEN and SYDVKM. Written as DNA, the CDR3 is TGTGCCAGCAGTTTAATGGAAAAACTGTTTTTT. The encoded protein is CASSLMEKLFF.

This chain connects TRBV12-5 to TRBJ1-2; TRBD1 is a possible D gene (6 bases). The CDR3 sequence is 14 residues long. V dropped 1 base and J dropped 0 bases, with 6 bases sitting between them. The germline CDR1 and CDR2 sequences are LGHNT and FRNRAP. The CDR3 loop is CASGLGGPNYGYTF. CDR3 sequence (DNA): TGTGCTAGTGGTTTGGGGGGGCCTAACTATGGCTACACCTTC.

The chain carries TRBV6-5 and TRBJ1-4; no definite D call. Germline V CDR1 and CDR2: MNHEY, SVGAGI. The CDR3 consists of 13 residues. Trimming pared 5 bases from V and 5 bases from J, leaving 9 bases between. CDR3 in amino acids: CASSDRRNEKLFF. The CDR3 nucleotides read TGTGCCAGCAGTGACCGAAGAAATGAAAAACTGTTTTTT.

The chain joins TRBV5-6 to TRBJ1-1, with D maybe TRBD1 (5 bases). V was pared by 4 bases and J by 3 bases, with 22 bases between. Per the germline V gene, CDR1 is SGHDT and CDR2 is YYEEEE. The CDR3 consists of 17 residues. The DNA of the CDR3 is TGTGCCAGCAGCCGTATCATCGGTAGGAAAGGGGACACTGAAGCTTTCTTT. It specifies CASSRIIGRKGDTEAFF. Looking up the rest from reference TRBV5-6 and TRBJ1-1 gives the full variable domain: DAGVTQSPTHLIKTRGQQVTLRCSPKSGHDTVSWYQQALGQGPQFIFQYYEEEERQRGNFPDRFSGHQFPNYSSELNVNALLLGDSALYLCASSRIIGRKGDTEAFFGQGTRLTVV.

The V gene is TRBV14, the J gene TRBJ2-1, with D unresolved. V lost 3 bases and J lost 2, with 17 bases in between. There are 17 residues in the CDR3. Germline V gene lookup returns CDR1 SGHDN and CDR2 FVKESK. The CDR3 DNA sequence: TGTGCCAGCAGCCATGCCCTTGAGAGTGCTACCTACAATGAGCAGTTCTTC. This encodes CASSHALESATYNEQFF.

This chain links TRBV28 with TRBJ1-6, with TRBD1 matching over 8 bases. Germline CDR1 MDHEN, CDR2 SYDVKM. V shed 2 bases, J shed 2 bases, and the junction held 8 bases outside the gene matches. CDR3 length equals 18 residues. CDR3 protein: CASSLTSAGGTYNSPLHF. CDR3 bases: TGTGCCAGCAGTTTAACGTCTGCAGGGGGCACCTATAATTCACCCCTCCACTTT.

To note about this clone: The same CDR3 can be traced to other DNA sequences in this sample. This rearrangement joins TRBV9 to TRBJ2-1, with 9 bases identical to TRBD2. The CDR3 length is 15 residues. Germline V CDR1 and CDR2: SGDLS, YYNGEE. The V segment lost 3 bases and the J segment 1 base; nucleotides outside the gene matches: 2. CDR3 residues: CASSATSGSYNEQFF. CDR3 nucleotide sequence: TGTGCCAGCAGCGCGACTAGCGGATCCTACAATGAGCAGTTCTTC.

The genes are TRBV27 and TRBJ2-1, with 9 bases aligning to TRBD2. This CDR3 is 15 amino acids long. Germline loops: CDR1 MNHEY, CDR2 SMNVEV (reference sequence). V dropped 4 bases and J dropped 4; count of bases not matched to a gene: 5. This CDR3 is CASSYSGGLYNEQFF. The DNA of the CDR3 is TGTGCCAGCAGTTACAGCGGGGGGTTATACAATGAGCAGTTCTTC.

The J gene is TRBJ1-2, the V gene TRBV28, with TRBD1 as a possible D gene (5 bases). Trimming took 5 bases from V and 3 from J, leaving 13 bases between them. Germline V lookup: CDR1 MDHEN, CDR2 SYDVKM. The CDR3 is 14 residues long. CDR3 DNA sequence: TGTGCCAGCAGTCCCCCGGGACCCTACTATGGCTACACCTTC. This encodes CASSPPGPYYGYTF.

The chain has TRBV4-1 and TRBJ1-2; TRBD1 matches at 9 bases. CDR1 is MGHRA and CDR2 is YSYEKL in the germline V gene. J was trimmed by 6 bases and V by 3 bases; bases with no gene match: 11. The CDR3 is made up of 16 amino acids. The CDR3 region has the DNA TGCGCCAGCAGCCAGTCCGGGACAGGGAACTACGATGGCTACACCTTC. Translating gives CASSQSGTGNYDGYTF.

This rearrangement joins TRBV28 to TRBJ1-2; 8 bases fit TRBD1. CDR1 is MDHEN and CDR2 is SYDVKM in the germline V gene. This CDR3 region has 15 residues. V lost 5 bases and J lost 4; bases outside the gene matches: 9. The CDR3 DNA reads as TGTGCCAGCAGTCGCATACAGGGGGAGTTCTATGGCTACACCTTC. As protein: CASSRIQGEFYGYTF.

This clone was seen more than once but under ten times. This chain joins TRBV4-3 and TRBJ2-1; maybe TRBD2 (7 bases). Germline V gene data show CDR1 as LGHNA and CDR2 as YSLEER. The ends were cut back, 4 bases at V and 4 bases at J, with 11 bases in the middle. This CDR3 has 14 amino acids. CDR3 sequence reads: CASSPQGGYNEQFF. CDR3 DNA: TGCGCCAGCAGCCCACAGGGAGGGTACAATGAGCAGTTCTTC.

This chain uses TRBV7-2 with TRBJ2-3; D is undetermined. Germline CDR1 and CDR2: SGHTA and FQGNSA. The CDR3 has 15 residues. V lost 1 base and J lost 6, with 14 bases in between. CDR3 sequence reads: CASSLVADWLDTQYF. For the CDR3, the DNA is TGTGCCAGCAGCTTAGTAGCTGACTGGCTGGATACGCAGTATTTT.

This clone was recorded once. The chain links TRBV15 to TRBJ2-5; D not resolved. Per germline, CDR1 LNHNV and CDR2 YYDKDF (reference sequence). The CDR3 loop spans 13 amino acids. Between the trimmed V and J ends, which lost 5 bases and 4 bases, there was a span of 11 bases. The CDR3 DNA reads as TGTGCCACCAGCCAGGACCTCGGAGAGACCCAGTACTTC. As protein: CATSQDLGETQYF.

This chain links TRBV5-1 with TRBJ2-1, with D possibly matching TRBD2 (6 bases). Germline CDR1 reads SGHRS; CDR2 reads YFSETQ. Between the trimmed V and J ends, which lost 4 bases and 0 bases, there was a span of 20 bases. CDR3 length equals 18 residues. CDR3 region: CASSARGRGANSYNEQFF. The CDR3 nucleotides are TGCGCCAGCAGCGCGCGGGGTAGGGGCGCAAACTCCTACAATGAGCAGTTCTTC.

Only one count was recorded for this clone. V and J are TRBV28 and TRBJ1-5; D unresolved. The CDR3 sequence is 14 residues long. Germline V gene data show CDR1 as MDHEN and CDR2 as SYDVKM. Trimming removed 3 bases from V and 2 bases from J, with 8 bases in between. The CDR3 DNA is TGTGCCAGCAGTTTCGCTAACGGCAATCAGCCCCAGCATTTT. Encoded protein: CASSFANGNQPQHF.

This clone came up a few times. This sequence joins TRBV4-3 and TRBJ2-2; D is possibly TRBD2 (6 bases). The V and J ends lost 0 bases and 6 bases respectively, with 20 bases between them. The CDR3 length is 18 residues. Germline lookup yields CDR1 LGHNA and CDR2 YSLEER. CDR3 region: CASSQDPWIGSRPGELFF. The DNA for the CDR3 is TGCGCCAGCAGCCAAGATCCGTGGATCGGGAGCCGACCCGGGGAGCTGTTTTTT.

To note about this clone: At one of its ends the junction is not consistent with the germline gene, which may arise from a read error. The rearrangement links TRBV7-9 to TRBJ1-1, with D unresolved. The CDR3 spans 17 residues. CDR1 is SEHNR and CDR2 is FQNEAQ in the germline V gene (reference sequence). The CDR3 sequence: CASNLGWGGRANTEAFF. The DNA for the CDR3 is TGTGCCAGCAACTTAGGGTGGGGTGGACGGGCAAACACTGAAGCTTTCTTT. Supplemented by reference TRBV7-9 and TRBJ1-1, the full variable domain reads DTGVSQNPRHKITKRGQNVTFRCDPISEHNRLYWYRQTLGQGPEFLTYFQNEAQLEKSRLLSDRFSAERPKGSFSTLEIQRTEQGDSAMYLCASNLGWGGRANTEAFFGQGTRLTVV.

Details on this clone: A read error is possible here, since a much larger clone lies one base away. This chain connects TRBV14 to TRBJ1-5, with D hard to call. Per germline, CDR1 SGHDN and CDR2 FVKESK. The length of the CDR3 is 13 residues. The V end was cut by 2 bases, the J end by 5 bases, with 7 bases between. The CDR3 reads CASSQQIDQPQHF. The CDR3 nucleotides are TGTGCCAGCAGCCAACAAATTGATCAGCCCCAGCATTTT.

CDR3 sequence: CASGPVEPQHF. CDR3 in DNA: TGTGCCAGCGGGCCAGTGGAGCCCCAGCATTTT. This sequence joins TRBV6-1 and TRBJ1-5, with unresolved D. Trimming cost V 8 bases and J 8 bases, with 10 bases left between them. The CDR3 has 11 residues. Germline assignment: CDR1 MNHNS and CDR2 SASEGT.

Only one count was recorded for this clone. The chain combines TRBV5-1 with TRBJ1-2; 7 bases map to TRBD1. Looked up from germline, CDR1 is SGHRS and CDR2 is YFSETQ. The trim removed 5 bases at V and 2 bases at J, leaving 6 bases unmatched. The CDR3 extends over 14 amino acids. The CDR3 region is CASRPSTGNYGYTF. CDR3 DNA: TGCGCCAGCAGACCCTCGACAGGGAACTATGGCTACACCTTC. Full variable domain (rest looked up from reference TRBV5-1 and TRBJ1-2): KAGVTQTPRYLIKTRGQQVTLSCSPISGHRSVSWYQQTPGQGLQFLFEYFSETQRNKGNFPGRFSGRQFSNSRSEMNVSTLELGDSALYLCASRPSTGNYGYTFGSGTRLTVV.

The chain uses TRBV7-2 and TRBJ2-7, with 7 nucleotides matching TRBD2. The CDR3 length is 13 residues. Germline CDR1 SGHTA, CDR2 FQGNSA. V gave up 4 bases and J gave up 6 bases; unmatched junction bases: 6. CDR3 coding DNA: TGTGCCAGCAGCTCAACCTGGGGGGGCGAGCAGTACTTC. Its translation: CASSSTWGGEQYF.

This clone appeared a few times. The V gene is TRBV30, the J gene TRBJ2-7; possible D gene TRBD1, 5 bases. Germline CDR1 reads GTSNPN; CDR2 reads SVGIG (reference sequence). This CDR3 contains 14 residues. Between the trimmed V and J ends, which lost 0 bases and 5 bases, there was a span of 14 bases. CDR3: CAWSVKGDRHEQYF. In nucleotides, the CDR3 is TGTGCCTGGAGTGTAAAAGGGGATAGACACGAGCAGTACTTC.

The V gene is TRBV2, the J gene TRBJ2-7; the match to TRBD1 covers 8 bases. V trimming: 6 bases; J trimming: 6 bases; junction bases outside the gene matches: 10. From germline, CDR1 is SNHLY and CDR2 FYNNEI. CDR3 length: 14 amino acids. The CDR3 sequence is CASSERQGPGEQYF. The CDR3 DNA reads as TGTGCCAGCAGCGAAAGACAGGGGCCGGGCGAGCAGTACTTC.